Each of the 3 T cell receptor beta chains below was sequenced from the same sample in a study of response to subunit inactivated influenza vaccine. TCRdb fed the RT-PCR reads into MiXCR, producing one record per CDR3 protein. The table lists 610,000 or so distinct CDR3 sequences, 12% to 15% of them singletons, with 11% in the top ten. The sequences come from PBMCs from blood, collected roughly 12 days after vaccination. The receptors originated from a man aged 50 to 60 who received an inactivated influenza vaccine.

The chain links TRBV6-5 to TRBJ2-7; 8 bases match TRBD1. Trimming took 5 bases from V and 2 from J; bases not matched to a gene: 5. The CDR3 spans 14 residues. The V gene's germline CDR1 is MNHEY and CDR2 SVGAGI. CDR3 protein: CASSHGQGPYEQYF. CDR3 coding DNA: TGTGCCAGCAGTCACGGACAGGGTCCCTACGAGCAGTACTTC.

The V call is TRBV7-2, the J call TRBJ2-4, with D perhaps TRBD2 (7 bases). The V gene lost 2 bases and the J gene lost 12 bases, with 26 bases spanning the gap. This CDR3 is built from 17 residues. CDR1 and CDR2 (germline): SGHTA, FQGNSA. The CDR3 spells CASSLRGPGGGGSTQYF. CDR3 in DNA: TGTGCCAGCAGCTTAAGAGGGCCCGGCGGCGGGGGCAGCACTCAGTACTTC.

The chain couples TRBV12-3 or TRBV12-4 to TRBJ1-4; D perhaps matches TRBD1 (5 bases). V lost 3 bases and J lost 8, with 13 bases in between. The CDR3 runs to 14 residues. CDR3 sequence: CASSLGTGREKLFF. CDR3 in DNA: TGTGCCAGCAGTTTGGGGACGGGTCGAGAAAAACTGTTTTTT.